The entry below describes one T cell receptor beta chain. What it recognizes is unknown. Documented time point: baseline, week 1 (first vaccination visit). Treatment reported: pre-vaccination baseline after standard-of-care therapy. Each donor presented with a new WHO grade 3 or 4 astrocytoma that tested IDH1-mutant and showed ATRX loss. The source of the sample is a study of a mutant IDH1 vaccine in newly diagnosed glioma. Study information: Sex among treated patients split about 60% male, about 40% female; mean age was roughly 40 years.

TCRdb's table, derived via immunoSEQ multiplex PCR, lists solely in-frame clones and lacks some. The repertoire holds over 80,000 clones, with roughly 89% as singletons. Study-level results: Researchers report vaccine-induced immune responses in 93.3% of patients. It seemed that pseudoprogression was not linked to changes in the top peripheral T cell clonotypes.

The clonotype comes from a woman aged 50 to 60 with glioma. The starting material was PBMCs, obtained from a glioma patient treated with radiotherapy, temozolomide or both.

The CDR3 here is CASSQESGQGLDYGYTF. The CDR3, as DNA: TGCGCCAGCAGCCAAGAATCGGGACAGGGGTTAGACTATGGCTACACCTTC. This sequence joins TRBV4-1 and TRBJ1-2; TRBD1 matches 10 bases. The CDR3 is 17 amino acids. J gave up 3 bases and V 0 bases, and 7 bases lay outside the gene matches. Germline V CDR1 and CDR2: MGHRA, YSYEKL.